This T cell receptor beta chain is from a study of cytomegalovirus exposure and HLA in healthy donors. About the study: Clustering assigned approximately 78% of the roughly 430 genotyped donors to the Caucasian-associated ancestry cluster.

PCR used 60 Vbeta primers and 13 Jbeta primers. Measured with immunoSEQ multiplex PCR; TCRdb has only the in-frame clones, and not every one. The table shows 200,000 to 250,000 clones, with approximately 80% occurring only once. The CDR3 is 18 residues long. Germline V CDR1 and CDR2: SEHNR, FQNEAQ (reference sequence). V gave up 1 base and J gave up 8 bases; unmatched junction bases: 10. V is TRBV7-9 and J is TRBJ2-1; 14 bases are a match to TRBD2. Sequences were obtained from PBMCs. The TCR originated in a boy between 2 and 10 years old in good health and CMV-seronegative. This chain's CDR3 is CASSLGLAGGFSGDEQFF. The CDR3 bases are TGTGCCAGCAGCTTAGGACTAGCGGGAGGGTTTAGCGGCGATGAGCAGTTCTTC.